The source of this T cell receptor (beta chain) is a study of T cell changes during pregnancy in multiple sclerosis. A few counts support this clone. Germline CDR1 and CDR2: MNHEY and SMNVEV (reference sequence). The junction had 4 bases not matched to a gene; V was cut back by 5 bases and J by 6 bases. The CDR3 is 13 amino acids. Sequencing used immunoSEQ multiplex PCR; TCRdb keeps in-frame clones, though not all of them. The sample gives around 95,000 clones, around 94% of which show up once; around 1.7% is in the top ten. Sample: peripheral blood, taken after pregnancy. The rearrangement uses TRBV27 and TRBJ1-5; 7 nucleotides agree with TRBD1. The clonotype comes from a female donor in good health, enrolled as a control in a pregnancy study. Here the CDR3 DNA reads TGTGCCAGCAGTGAGACAGGGACTCAGCCCCAGCATTTT. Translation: CASSETGTQPQHF.